This is a list of T cell receptor beta chains from one sample in a study of blood T cell repertoires in COVID-19. Here immunoSEQ multiplex PCR was the method, and the copy in TCRdb shows in-frame clones only, minus some. Seen here are approximately 300,000 clones, 90% observed once, and the top ten hold about 4%. The sequencing sample was made of PBMCs or T cells enriched from blood (not recorded which). The receptors stem from a woman aged 30 to 39 who had been exposed to COVID-19. Both conserved end residues are part of each CDR3. A D gene is named only where the DNA matches it firmly. Clone size is stated in some rows and not others, as once, few, many or a class when expanded.

TRBJ2-3	TRBD2	TRBV7-2	.	TGTGCCAGCAGCTTATATCCGCGGGGGAGCACAGATACGCAGTATTTT	CASSLYPRGSTDTQYF
TRBJ2-1	TRBD1	TRBV11-3	once	TGTGCCAGCAGCTTAGGACCCGGGACAGGGTACAATGAGCAGTTCTTC	CASSLGPGTGYNEQFF
TRBJ1-3	.	TRBV7-9	.	TGTGCCAGCAGCTTAAGAGGGAGCTCTGGAAACACCATATATTTT	CASSLRGSSGNTIYF
TRBJ2-7	.	TRBV4-2	.	TGTGCCAGCAGCCAAGATGTTGCGGCCAGGACTTACGAGCAGTACTTC	CASSQDVAARTYEQYF
TRBJ2-5	TRBD2	TRBV5-1	.	TGCGCCAGCAGCTTGGTTTCAAGCGGGGGGGAAGAGACCCAGTACTTC	CASSLVSSGGEETQYF
TRBJ1-2	.	TRBV27	.	TGTGCCAGCAGTTTATCCAGAAACTATGGCTACACCTTC	CASSLSRNYGYTF
TRBJ2-3	.	TRBV4-2	.	TGTGCCAGCAGCCAAGAAGGGGCCGCAGATACGCAGTATTTT	CASSQEGAADTQYF
TRBJ1-1	TRBD1	TRBV7-9	once	TGTGCCAGCAGCCCCAGACAGGGGGACACTGAAGCTTTCTTT	CASSPRQGDTEAFF
TRBJ1-3	.	TRBV3-1/TRBV3-2	.	TGTGCCAGCAGCCACGCAGGGAGGATTTATACTGGAAACACCATATATTTT	CASSHAGRIYTGNTIYF
TRBJ1-2	TRBD1	TRBV7-8	.	TGTGCCAGCAGCCCTGGGACAGGGAACGGCTACACCTTC	CASSPGTGNGYTF
TRBJ2-7	.	TRBV20-1	few	TGCAGTGCTAGTTTACCGGACAGCATCTACGAGCAGTACTTC	CSASLPDSIYEQYF
TRBJ1-2	.	TRBV10-3	.	TGTGCCACCCACCAAGTAGCGCGGCCGGACGGCTACACCTTC	CATHQVARPDGYTF
TRBJ1-2	TRBD1	TRBV18	.	TGTGCCAGCTCACCAGGGCAGGGGGACTATGGCTACACCTTC	CASSPGQGDYGYTF
TRBJ1-2	TRBD1	TRBV4-3	.	TGCGCCAGCAGCCCGGGGACAGGGAAACAGAAGGACTACACCTTC	CASSPGTGKQKDYTF
TRBJ2-1	TRBD1	TRBV3-1/TRBV3-2	.	TGTGCCAGCAGCCACGGGACAGGAAAAGGGATCTCCTACAATGAGCAGTTCTTC	CASSHGTGKGISYNEQFF
TRBJ1-1	TRBD1	TRBV10-3	.	TGTGCCATCAGCCGACAGGGGGCAAGCACTGAAGCTTTCTTT	CAISRQGASTEAFF
TRBJ1-2	TRBD1	TRBV4-2	.	TGTGCCAGCAGCCAAGACCCGGGACAGGGCGTTCGTGGCTACACCTTC	CASSQDPGQGVRGYTF
TRBJ1-2	TRBD1	TRBV28	few	TGTGCCAGCAACGCAGGGGGGCATGGCTACACCTTC	CASNAGGHGYTF
TRBJ2-1	TRBD2	TRBV20-1	.	TGCAGTGCTAGTCAAGCGACTAGCGGGAGTAGCAATGAGCAGTTCTTC	CSASQATSGSSNEQFF
TRBJ2-2	TRBD2	TRBV5-1	.	TGCGCCAGCAGCGCGGCGAGACTAGCGGACGGGGAGCTGTTTTTT	CASSAARLADGELFF
TRBJ2-1	TRBD1	TRBV27	.	TGTGCCAGCGGGACAGGGGGCTTCATTAAGCAGTTCTTC	CASGTGGFIKQFF
TRBJ1-5	.	TRBV21-1	.	TGTGCCAGCACCCCCACAACTGGGGGGGGAAATCAGCCCCAGCATTTT	CASTPTTGGGNQPQHF
TRBJ1-2	TRBD1	TRBV6-5	.	TGTGCCAGCAGTTCAGGGGGCACTGGCTACACCTTC	CASSSGGTGYTF
TRBJ2-1	TRBD1	TRBV6-5	few	TGTGCCAGCAGTTACTCCGGACAGGCGAACAATGAGCAGTTCTTC	CASSYSGQANNEQFF
TRBJ2-7	.	TRBV12-3/TRBV12-4	.	TGTGCCAGCAGTTCTTTCCACGAGCAGTACTTC	CASSSFHEQYF
TRBJ1-2	TRBD1	TRBV24-1	few	TGTGCCACCAGTGATGGTGATCCGGGACAGGGAGAAGGCTACACCTTC	CATSDGDPGQGEGYTF
TRBJ1-5	.	TRBV15	.	TGTGCCACCAGCAGAGATCATACGGGTCAGCCCCAGCATTTT	CATSRDHTGQPQHF
TRBJ1-1	TRBD1	TRBV7-9	once	TGTGCCAGCAGCTTTGGGACAGGGAGGACTGAAGCTTTCTTT	CASSFGTGRTEAFF
TRBJ2-5	.	TRBV18	.	TGTGCCAGCTCACCTACCCCAACTCTAGAGACCCAGTACTTC	CASSPTPTLETQYF
TRBJ1-1	TRBD1	TRBV3-1/TRBV3-2	once	TGTGCCAGCAGCCAACCTCCTACCTTAGGGACAGGGGGGAGAGACACTGAAGCTTTCTTT	CASSQPPTLGTGGRDTEAFF
TRBJ2-7	TRBD1	TRBV4-1	.	TGCGCCAGCAGCCAAAGAGTGGGACAGGGGTACGAGCAGTACTTC	CASSQRVGQGYEQYF
TRBJ1-5	TRBD1	TRBV5-1	.	TGCGCCAGCAGCTTTAAGGGGACAGAACTTAGCAATCAGCCCCAGCATTTT	CASSFKGTELSNQPQHF
TRBJ2-5	TRBD2	TRBV9	.	TGTGCCAGCAGCGTCACTAGCGGGGGTACGGAGACCCAGTACTTC	CASSVTSGGTETQYF
TRBJ1-5	TRBD1	TRBV25-1	.	TGTGCCAGCAGTGGAACAGGGGGCAATCAGCCCCAGCATTTT	CASSGTGGNQPQHF
TRBJ1-2	.	TRBV19	.	TGTGCCAGTAGTATGAGCGGGATTATAGTCTATGGCTACACCTTC	CASSMSGIIVYGYTF
TRBJ2-5	TRBD2	TRBV9	.	TGTGCCAGCAGCGTAGAAGCGGGGGGCGGGGAGACCCAGTACTTC	CASSVEAGGGETQYF